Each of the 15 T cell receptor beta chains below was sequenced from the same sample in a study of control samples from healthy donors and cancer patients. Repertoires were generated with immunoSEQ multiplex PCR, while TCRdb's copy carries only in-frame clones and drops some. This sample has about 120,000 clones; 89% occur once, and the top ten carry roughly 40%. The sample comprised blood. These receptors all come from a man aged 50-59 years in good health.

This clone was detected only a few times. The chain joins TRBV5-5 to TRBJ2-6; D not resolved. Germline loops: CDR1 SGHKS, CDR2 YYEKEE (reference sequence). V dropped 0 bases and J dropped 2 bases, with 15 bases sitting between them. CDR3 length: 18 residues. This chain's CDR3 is CASSLVAVTGTGANVLTF. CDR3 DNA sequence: TGTGCCAGCAGCTTGGTTGCAGTGACCGGAACTGGGGCCAACGTCCTGACTTTC. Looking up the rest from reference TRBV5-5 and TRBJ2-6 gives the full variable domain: DAGVTQSPTHLIKTRGQQVTLRCSPISGHKSVSWYQQVLGQGPQFIFQYYEKEERGRGNFPDRFSARQFPNYSSELNVNALLLGDSALYLCASSLVAVTGTGANVLTFGAGSRLTVL.

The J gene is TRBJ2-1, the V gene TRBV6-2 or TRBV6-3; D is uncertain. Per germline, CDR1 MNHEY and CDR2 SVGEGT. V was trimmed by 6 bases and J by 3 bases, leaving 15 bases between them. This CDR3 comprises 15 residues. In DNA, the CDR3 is TGTGCCAGCAGCCCGACGTTAAAGGACTACAATGAGCAGTTCTTC. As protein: CASSPTLKDYNEQFF.

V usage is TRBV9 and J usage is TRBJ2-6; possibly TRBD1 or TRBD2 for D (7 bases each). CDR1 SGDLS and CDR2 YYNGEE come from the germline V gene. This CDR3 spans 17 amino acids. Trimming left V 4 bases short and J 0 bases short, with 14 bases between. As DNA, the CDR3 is TGTGCCAGCAGCCCAGGGGGGAGGGGCTCTGGGGCCAACGTCCTGACTTTC. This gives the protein CASSPGGRGSGANVLTF.

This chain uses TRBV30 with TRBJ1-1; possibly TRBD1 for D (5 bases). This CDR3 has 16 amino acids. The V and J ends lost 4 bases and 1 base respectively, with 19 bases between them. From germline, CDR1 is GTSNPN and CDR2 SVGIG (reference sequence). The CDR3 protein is CAWKRGGTAQNTEAFF. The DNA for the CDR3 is TGTGCCTGGAAAAGGGGTGGGACGGCACAGAACACTGAAGCTTTCTTT.

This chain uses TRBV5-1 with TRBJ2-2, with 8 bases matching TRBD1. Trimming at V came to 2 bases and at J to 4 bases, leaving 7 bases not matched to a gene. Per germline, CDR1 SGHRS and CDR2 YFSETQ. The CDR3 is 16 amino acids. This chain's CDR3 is CASSFASGGATGELFF. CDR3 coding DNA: TGCGCCAGCAGCTTTGCGTCAGGGGGCGCCACCGGGGAGCTGTTTTTT. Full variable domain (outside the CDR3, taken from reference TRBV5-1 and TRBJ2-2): KAGVTQTPRYLIKTRGQQVTLSCSPISGHRSVSWYQQTPGQGLQFLFEYFSETQRNKGNFPGRFSGRQFSNSRSEMNVSTLELGDSALYLCASSFASGGATGELFFGEGSRLTVL.

The CDR3 region is CAWSVGTDTQYF. CDR3 coding DNA: TGTGCCTGGAGTGTCGGCACAGATACGCAGTATTTT. The chain recombines TRBV30 with TRBJ2-3; D gene unclear. The germline V and J ends were trimmed by 0 bases and 1 base, with 2 bases remaining between them. Looked up from germline, CDR1 is GTSNPN and CDR2 is SVGIG (reference sequence). There are 12 residues in the CDR3.

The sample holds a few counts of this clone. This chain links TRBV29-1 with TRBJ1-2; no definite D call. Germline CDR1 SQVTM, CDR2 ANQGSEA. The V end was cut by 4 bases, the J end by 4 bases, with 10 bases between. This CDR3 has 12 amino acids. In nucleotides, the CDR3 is TGCAGCGTTGGATCTGCCTCCTATGGCTACACCTTC. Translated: CSVGSASYGYTF. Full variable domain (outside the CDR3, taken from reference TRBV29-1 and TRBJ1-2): SAVISQKPSRDICQRGTSLTIQCQVDSQVTMMFWYRQQPGQSLTLIATANQGSEATYESGFVIDKFPISRPNLTFSTLTVSNMSPEDSSIYLCSVGSASYGYTFGSGTRLTVV.

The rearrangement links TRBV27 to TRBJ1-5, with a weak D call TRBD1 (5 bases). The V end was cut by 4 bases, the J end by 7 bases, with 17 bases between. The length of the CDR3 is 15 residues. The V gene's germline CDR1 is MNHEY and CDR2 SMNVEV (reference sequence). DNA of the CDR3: TGTGCCAGCAGTTCAGTCGGGGCAGGATACCAGCCCCAGCATTTT. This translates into CASSSVGAGYQPQHF.

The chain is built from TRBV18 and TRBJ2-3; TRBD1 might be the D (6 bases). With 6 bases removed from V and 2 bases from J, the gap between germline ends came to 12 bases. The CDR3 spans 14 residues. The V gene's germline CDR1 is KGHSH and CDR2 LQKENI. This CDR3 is CASSSGANTDTQYF. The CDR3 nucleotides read TGTGCCAGCTCTTCAGGGGCAAACACAGATACGCAGTATTTT.

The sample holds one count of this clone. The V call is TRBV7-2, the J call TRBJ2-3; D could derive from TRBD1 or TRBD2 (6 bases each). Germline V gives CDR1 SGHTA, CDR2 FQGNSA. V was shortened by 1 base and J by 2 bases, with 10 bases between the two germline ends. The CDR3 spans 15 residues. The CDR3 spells CASSLGGAVTDTQYF. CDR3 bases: TGTGCCAGCAGCTTAGGGGGGGCCGTCACAGATACGCAGTATTTT.

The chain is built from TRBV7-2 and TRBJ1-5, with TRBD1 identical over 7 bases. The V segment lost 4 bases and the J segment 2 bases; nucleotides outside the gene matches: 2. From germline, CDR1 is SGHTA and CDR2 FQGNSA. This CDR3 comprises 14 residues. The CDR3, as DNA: TGTGCCAGCAGCTCCGGACAGGGCAATCAGCCCCAGCATTTT. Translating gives CASSSGQGNQPQHF.

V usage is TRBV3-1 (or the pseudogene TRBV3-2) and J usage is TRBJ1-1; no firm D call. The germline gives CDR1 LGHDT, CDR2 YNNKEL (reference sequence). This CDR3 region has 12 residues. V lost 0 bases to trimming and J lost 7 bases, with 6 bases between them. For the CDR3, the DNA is TGTGCCAGCAGCCAAGACGACAATGAAGCTTTCTTT. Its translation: CASSQDDNEAFF.

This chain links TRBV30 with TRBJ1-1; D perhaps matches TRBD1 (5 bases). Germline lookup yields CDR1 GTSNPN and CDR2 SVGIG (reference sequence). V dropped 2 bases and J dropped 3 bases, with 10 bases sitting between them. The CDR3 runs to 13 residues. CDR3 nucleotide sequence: TGTGCCTGGAGTTCCCAGGGTTACACTGAAGCTTTCTTT. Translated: CAWSSQGYTEAFF.

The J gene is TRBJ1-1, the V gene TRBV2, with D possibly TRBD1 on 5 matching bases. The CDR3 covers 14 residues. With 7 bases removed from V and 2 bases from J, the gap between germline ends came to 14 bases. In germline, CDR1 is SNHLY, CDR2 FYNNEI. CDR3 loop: CASTYDGANTEAFF. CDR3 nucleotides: TGTGCCAGCACCTACGACGGGGCTAACACTGAAGCTTTCTTT.

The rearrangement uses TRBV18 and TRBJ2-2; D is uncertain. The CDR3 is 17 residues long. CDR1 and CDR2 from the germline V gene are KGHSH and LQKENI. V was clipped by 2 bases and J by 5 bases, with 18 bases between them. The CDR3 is CASSPVAQGLGTGELFF. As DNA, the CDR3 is TGTGCCAGCTCACCAGTAGCACAAGGGCTCGGAACCGGGGAGCTGTTTTTT.